One sample yielded the 27 T cell receptor beta chains listed below, sequenced in a study of cytomegalovirus exposure and HLA in healthy donors. Both 60 Vbeta primers and 13 Jbeta primers went into the PCR. Data came from immunoSEQ multiplex PCR; TCRdb stores just in-frame clones and leaves some out. The table has about 120,000 clones, around 80% seen once. Sequencing was done on a sample of PBMCs. Receptor source: a woman aged 40 to 49 in good health and CMV-seropositive.

This clone appeared a few times. V is TRBV11-2 and J is TRBJ2-3; TRBD2 matches 12 bases. This CDR3 has 18 residues. Germline V gives CDR1 SGHAT, CDR2 FQNNGV. After removal of 5 bases from V and 0 bases from J, the junction contained 9 bases not matched to a gene. This CDR3 is CASSPRPGTSGSTDTQYF. CDR3 DNA sequence: TGTGCCAGCAGCCCAAGGCCTGGGACTAGCGGGAGCACAGATACGCAGTATTTT.

The chain employs TRBV28 and TRBJ1-4; D remains ambiguous. The length of the CDR3 is 14 residues. Germline V gene lookup returns CDR1 MDHEN and CDR2 SYDVKM. V lost 6 bases to trimming and J lost 2 bases, with 10 bases between them. This CDR3 is CASSARRTNEKLFF. As DNA, the CDR3 is TGTGCCAGCAGCGCTAGACGGACTAATGAAAAACTGTTTTTT.

The chain couples TRBV5-4 to TRBJ1-1; TRBD1 matches at 10 bases. V was clipped by 5 bases and J by 1 base; unmatched bases: 11. The germline gives CDR1 SGHNT, CDR2 YYREEE (reference sequence). The CDR3 length is 17 residues. For the CDR3, the DNA is TGTGCCAGCAGTTATTACCGGGACAGGGGCTGGAACACTGAAGCTTTCTTT. This encodes CASSYYRDRGWNTEAFF.

The chain is built from TRBV4-1 and TRBJ2-7; a weak D match, TRBD2 (6 bases). This CDR3 has 16 residues. With 3 bases removed from V and 7 bases from J, the gap between germline ends came to 22 bases. CDR1 and CDR2 from the germline V gene are MGHRA and YSYEKL. The CDR3 DNA reads TGCGCCAGCAGCCAGCTCCCGGGCCTAGCGCCCAGGGAGCAGTACTTC. Amino acids: CASSQLPGLAPREQYF.

This sequence joins TRBV11-2 and TRBJ1-1; possibly TRBD1 for D (5 bases). Germline V lookup: CDR1 SGHAT, CDR2 FQNNGV. The CDR3 has 18 residues. V was cut by 0 bases and J by 4 bases, with 21 bases left in between. This chain's CDR3 is CASSLDGLGAGKGTEAFF. Here the CDR3 DNA reads TGTGCCAGCAGCTTAGATGGGTTAGGGGCAGGGAAAGGCACTGAAGCTTTCTTT.

This clone was detected only once. CDR3 protein: CASSLAGGRASYEQYF. Here the CDR3 DNA reads TGTGCCAGCAGCTTAGCGGGCGGGAGGGCATCCTACGAGCAGTACTTC. The chain uses TRBV7-9 and TRBJ2-7; 9 nucleotides align to TRBD2. The V and J ends lost 0 bases and 1 base, in that order; junction bases with no gene match: 4. This CDR3 spans 16 amino acids. Per the germline V gene, CDR1 is SEHNR and CDR2 is FQNEAQ (reference sequence).

V and J are TRBV7-2 and TRBJ2-7, with TRBD2 identical over 8 bases. Trimming took 1 base from V and 4 from J; bases not matched to a gene: 6. The CDR3 is 15 amino acids. In germline, CDR1 is SGHTA, CDR2 FQGNSA. The CDR3 DNA reads as TGTGCCAGCAGCTTAGGAAGCGGGAGAGGGTACGAGCAGTACTTC. Residues: CASSLGSGRGYEQYF.

The gene calls are TRBV19 and TRBJ1-5; 9 positions match TRBD1. Looked up from germline, CDR1 is LNHDA and CDR2 is SQIVND (reference sequence). V lost 10 bases, J lost 5 bases, and 6 bases stayed unmatched. The CDR3 is 13 residues long. The CDR3 sequence is CATDRGAHQPQHF. CDR3 nucleotides: TGTGCCACCGACAGGGGGGCGCATCAGCCCCAGCATTTT. The complete variable domain, with remaining parts taken from reference TRBV19 and TRBJ1-5, reads DGGITQSPKYLFRKEGQNVTLSCEQNLNHDAMYWYRQDPGQGLRLIYYSQIVNDFQKGDIAEGYSVSREKKESFPLTVTSAQKNPTAFYLCATDRGAHQPQHFGDGTRLSIL.

The chain couples TRBV27 to TRBJ1-1; a possible D gene is TRBD1 (6 bases). Germline loops: CDR1 MNHEY, CDR2 SMNVEV (reference sequence). This CDR3 comprises 15 residues. V dropped 5 bases and J dropped 5 bases, with 18 bases sitting between them. The CDR3: CASSKVSPGVTEAFF. In DNA, the CDR3 is TGTGCCAGCAGTAAAGTGAGCCCAGGGGTGACTGAAGCTTTCTTT.

CDR3 sequence: CASSTPPASSTDTQYF. In nucleotides, the CDR3 is TGTGCCAGTAGCACCCCTCCAGCGTCAAGCACAGATACGCAGTATTTT. The rearrangement joins TRBV19 to TRBJ2-3; D unclear. The V end was cut by 6 bases, the J end by 0 bases, with 16 bases between. This CDR3 has 16 amino acids. Germline values: CDR1 LNHDA, CDR2 SQIVND (reference sequence).

The chain joins TRBV5-6 to TRBJ1-5; weak D call: TRBD1 (6 bases). Trimming cost V 0 bases and J 6 bases, with 13 bases left between them. The germline CDR1 and CDR2 sequences are SGHDT and YYEEEE. The CDR3 contains 15 residues. The CDR3 loop reads CASSLAGGGGQPQHF. In nucleotides, the CDR3 is TGTGCCAGCAGCTTGGCGGGGGGCGGCGGTCAGCCCCAGCATTTT. The full variable domain, in which reference TRBV5-6 and TRBJ1-5 provide the parts outside the CDR3, is DAGVTQSPTHLIKTRGQQVTLRCSPKSGHDTVSWYQQALGQGPQFIFQYYEEEERQRGNFPDRFSGHQFPNYSSELNVNALLLGDSALYLCASSLAGGGGQPQHFGDGTRLSIL.

The rearrangement uses TRBV30 and TRBJ2-7; 11 bases align to TRBD2. CDR3 length: 15 residues. Germline CDR1 and CDR2: GTSNPN and SVGIG (reference sequence). V trimming: 3 bases; J trimming: 4 bases; junction bases outside the gene matches: 8. CDR3 DNA sequence: TGTGCCTGGAGGGAGAAACTAGCGGGAGAATACGAGCAGTACTTC. Amino acids: CAWREKLAGEYEQYF.

The V call is TRBV11-2, the J call TRBJ2-7, with TRBD1 as a possible D gene (5 bases). The CDR3 covers 13 residues. Germline assignment: CDR1 SGHAT and CDR2 FQNNGV. The V gene lost 7 bases and the J gene lost 3 bases, with 13 bases spanning the gap. The DNA of the CDR3 is TGTGCCAGCAACCAGGGTGACTTCTACGAGCAGTACTTC. It yields the protein CASNQGDFYEQYF.

This clone was counted a few times. This sequence joins TRBV5-5 and TRBJ2-7, with 11 nucleotides matching TRBD2. The germline V gene has CDR1 SGHKS and CDR2 YYEKEE (reference sequence). Losses at the gene ends were 6 bases for V and 5 bases for J; bases not matched to a gene: 7. CDR3 size: 14 residues. The CDR3 DNA reads TGTGCCAGCAAGGTGACTAGCGGGATAAACGAGCAGTACTTC. It yields the protein CASKVTSGINEQYF. Supplemented by reference TRBV5-5 and TRBJ2-7, the full variable domain reads DAGVTQSPTHLIKTRGQQVTLRCSPISGHKSVSWYQQVLGQGPQFIFQYYEKEERGRGNFPDRFSARQFPNYSSELNVNALLLGDSALYLCASKVTSGINEQYFGPGTRLTVT.

The J gene is TRBJ2-2, the V gene TRBV29-1; perhaps TRBD2 as D (6 bases). V was trimmed by 6 bases and J by 8 bases, leaving 16 bases between them. The CDR3 runs to 13 residues. Germline-derived CDR1 and CDR2 are SQVTM and ANQGSEA. This CDR3 is CSVGLSFGGELFF. DNA for the CDR3: TGCAGCGTGGGACTGTCCTTTGGTGGGGAGCTGTTTTTT.

The chain employs TRBV19 and TRBJ1-1, with a tentative D call TRBD1 (6 bases). Germline CDR1 and CDR2: LNHDA and SQIVND (reference sequence). There are 14 residues in the CDR3. Trimming removed 5 bases at V and 4 bases at J, with 14 bases between. CDR3 region: CASSLRQARTEAFF. CDR3 DNA sequence: TGTGCCAGTAGTCTCCGACAGGCTCGCACTGAAGCTTTCTTT.

V usage is TRBV4-3 and J usage is TRBJ2-7, with TRBD1 as a possible D gene (5 bases). This CDR3 has 16 residues. Germline V gene lookup returns CDR1 LGHNA and CDR2 YSLEER. Trimming left V 0 bases short and J 7 bases short, with 19 bases between. The CDR3 is CASSQDWGDIWIEQYF. CDR3 in DNA: TGCGCCAGCAGCCAAGATTGGGGCGACATCTGGATTGAGCAGTACTTC.

The chain employs TRBV19 and TRBJ2-7, with TRBD1 identical over 9 bases. The V segment lost 3 bases and the J segment 1 base; nucleotides outside the gene matches: 4. Germline V CDR1 and CDR2: LNHDA, SQIVND (reference sequence). This CDR3 spans 15 amino acids. CDR3 protein: CASSIRTGESYEQYF. DNA for the CDR3: TGTGCCAGTAGTATCCGGACAGGGGAATCCTACGAGCAGTACTTC.

CDR3 sequence reads: CSVRVAGDYEQYF. Written as DNA, the CDR3 is TGCAGCGTTCGGGTAGCGGGAGACTACGAGCAGTACTTC. The rearrangement uses TRBV29-1 and TRBJ2-7; 9 nucleotides match TRBD2. Germline-derived CDR1 and CDR2 are SQVTM and ANQGSEA. This CDR3 comprises 13 residues. Trimming cost V 5 bases and J 3 bases; bases outside gene matches: 5.

The V and J genes are TRBV14 and TRBJ2-3, with no clear D. This CDR3 region has 16 residues. The V gene lost 0 bases and the J gene lost 0 bases, with 10 bases spanning the gap. Germline values: CDR1 SGHDN, CDR2 FVKESK. The CDR3 region has the DNA TGTGCCAGCAGCCAAGAAGGCGCGGTGAGCACAGATACGCAGTATTTT. The encoded protein is CASSQEGAVSTDTQYF.

The chain uses TRBV7-6 and TRBJ1-1, with 9 nucleotides matching TRBD1. The germline gives CDR1 SGHVS, CDR2 FNYEAQ. CDR3 length: 15 residues. J gave up 1 base and V 4 bases, and 4 bases lay outside the gene matches. DNA of the CDR3: TGTGCCAGCAGCTCTCCGGACAGGGGGAACACTGAAGCTTTCTTT. Its protein product is CASSSPDRGNTEAFF.

J is TRBJ1-3 and V is TRBV6-1; TRBD1 matches at 7 bases. The germline V gene encodes CDR1 MNHNS and CDR2 SASEGT. J was trimmed by 0 bases and V by 4 bases; bases with no gene match: 6. CDR3 size: 16 residues. The CDR3 sequence is CASSANRGSSGNTIYF. The CDR3, as DNA: TGTGCCAGCAGTGCAAACAGGGGATCCTCTGGAAACACCATATATTTT.

This clone was detected only a few times. V is TRBV5-4 and J is TRBJ2-6; 7 bases fit TRBD1. The V segment lost 4 bases and the J segment 0 bases; nucleotides outside the gene matches: 13. This CDR3 spans 19 amino acids. Per germline, CDR1 SGHNT and CDR2 YYREEE (reference sequence). CDR3 region: CASSRMGQPSYSGANVLTF. The CDR3 DNA is TGTGCCAGCAGCCGAATGGGACAGCCCTCCTACTCTGGGGCCAACGTCCTGACTTTC.

This chain joins TRBV7-2 and TRBJ2-7; perhaps TRBD1 as D (6 bases). V lost 1 base, J lost 1 base, and 11 bases lay in between. The CDR3 totals 15 residues. The germline CDR1 and CDR2 sequences are SGHTA and FQGNSA. The CDR3 DNA reads as TGTGCCAGCAGCTTAGTGGTCGGGACATCCTACGAGCAGTACTTC. Translated: CASSLVVGTSYEQYF.

The V and J genes are TRBV30 and TRBJ1-4; 8 bases fit TRBD1. Germline V CDR1 and CDR2: GTSNPN, SVGIG (reference sequence). This CDR3 is 13 amino acids long. Unmatched junction bases numbered 2, after V lost 3 bases and J lost 5 bases. The CDR3 loop is CAWSRGLNEKLFF. Here the CDR3 DNA reads TGTGCCTGGAGCAGGGGGCTAAATGAAAAACTGTTTTTT.

The chain joins TRBV29-1 to TRBJ2-1; weak D call: TRBD1 (8 bases). Trimming left V 7 bases short and J 8 bases short, with 18 bases between. The CDR3 totals 13 residues. Germline values: CDR1 SQVTM, CDR2 ANQGSEA. CDR3 DNA: TGCAGCGCTGGACAGGGAGGGTTGGATGAGCAGTTCTTC. Translation gives CSAGQGGLDEQFF.

This rearrangement joins TRBV2 to TRBJ1-2, with D tentatively TRBD1 (6 bases). V was trimmed by 1 base and J by 4 bases, leaving 13 bases between them. The CDR3 is 15 residues long. From germline, CDR1 is SNHLY and CDR2 FYNNEI. CDR3 sequence reads: CASSEDGGQPYGYTF. The DNA for the CDR3 is TGTGCCAGCAGTGAAGATGGCGGACAGCCCTATGGCTACACCTTC.